A single sample gave rise to the 4 T cell receptor beta chains below, sequenced in a study of CD8 T cells in ankylosing spondylitis. In TCRdb, the 5' RACE reads were re-called with MiXCR into one record per CDR3 protein. The data show 30,000 to 45,000 distinct CDR3 sequences, 4.5% to 6% seen once. The sequencing sample was made of blood, either unsorted or a sorted T cell fraction (not recorded which). The receptors were sampled from a male donor with ankylosing spondylitis or in good health (not recorded which).

At least ten counts were recorded for this clonotype. The CDR3 DNA reads TGTGCCAGCAGCCCCCCCGTAACGGGGACCCAGTACTTC. It specifies CASSPPVTGTQYF. V gene TRBV7-2 combines with J gene TRBJ2-5; D unclear. CDR1 is SGHTA and CDR2 is FQGNSA in the germline V gene. This CDR3 has 13 residues. V lost 5 bases and J lost 7, with 14 bases in between.

This clonotype has a count of ten or more. The genes are TRBV10-3 and TRBJ2-7; D possibly matches TRBD1 or TRBD2 (5 bases each). With 6 bases removed from V and 2 bases from J, the gap between germline ends came to 14 bases. Germline values: CDR1 ENHRY, CDR2 SYGVKD. The CDR3 extends over 14 amino acids. As DNA, the CDR3 is TGTGCCATCAGAACAAAGGGACGGACCTACGAGCAGTACTTC. Translation: CAIRTKGRTYEQYF.

This clonotype was seen repeatedly, ten times or more. The chain links TRBV2 to TRBJ2-7; possibly TRBD2 for D (6 bases). CDR3 length: 14 amino acids. Per the germline V gene, CDR1 is SNHLY and CDR2 is FYNNEI. Trimming removed 6 bases from V and 0 bases from J, with 12 bases in between. The chain's CDR3 is CASRVGGFSYEQYF. Here the CDR3 DNA reads TGTGCCAGCAGGGTCGGGGGTTTCTCCTACGAGCAGTACTTC.

This clonotype was found many times. This chain connects TRBV20-1 to TRBJ2-7; D is undetermined. This CDR3 contains 14 residues. The ends were cut back, 2 bases at V and 0 bases at J, with 11 bases in the middle. Germline-derived CDR1 and CDR2 are DFQATT and SNEGSKA (reference sequence). The CDR3 sequence is CSARRAAVSYEQYF. For the CDR3, the DNA is TGCAGTGCTAGACGGGCAGCTGTCTCCTACGAGCAGTACTTC.